This TCR beta chain was identified during a study of neoadjuvant anti-PD-1 for oral cavity cancer (dated by TCRdb to the early 2020s). Looking at the study overall: Before curative-intent surgical resection, most patients were given three to four biweekly doses of nivolumab at 3 mg/kg. Patients who did not progress were given a fourth nivolumab dose at about day 43 and had definitive surgical resection on days 50-56. Under RECIST 1.1, a patient counted as a responder if showing complete response, partial response or stable disease, and as a non-responder if showing progression. A 33% response rate was observed in the parent correlative cohort, in which around 12 patients were included. The full study reports these points: Larger post-treatment sizes of preexisting intratumoral clones correlated with greater tumor shrinkage, suggesting expansion of preexisting clones contributed to response. Higher pretreatment blood Treg/Th17 ratios correlated with both higher pretreatment blood TCRbeta clonality and lower post-treatment tumor TCRbeta clonality. TCR analyses included only a few patients per response group, and the authors called for larger cohorts for validation.

The CDR3 numbers 16 residues from cysteine through phenylalanine. The kept DNA is CDR3 alone, 48 bases in frame from the first base. Here V drops 6 bases and J drops 4 bases, and the junction holds 12 bases not matched to any gene. The germline V gene (reference sequence) yields LNHDA for CDR1 and SQIVND for CDR2. This clone was counted a few times. Its recognized antigen is unknown. Per-base qualities were not stored, and no clone one base away is much larger. The time point label for this specimen denotes: after neoadjuvant nivolumab, at surgical resection. None of the patients had received prior systemic or radiation treatment, and all were newly diagnosed with stage II-IVA oral cavity squamous cell carcinoma. The cohort consisted of patients with HPV-negative, locally advanced oral cavity squamous cell carcinoma. The samples were drawn from a longitudinal correlative study tied to a single-arm phase II trial testing neoadjuvant nivolumab in oral cavity squamous cell carcinoma. Subject-matched pre- and post-treatment PBMCs and tumors from three responders and three non-responders underwent genomic DNA-based TCRbeta sequencing. The Maxwell RSC DNA from Tissue kit was used to isolate genomic DNA from tumor tissue.

For survey sequencing of tumor libraries, mostly approximately 4.4 ug of input genomic DNA was used, and two replicates were run per sample. The immunoSEQ hsTCRbeta kit was used to prepare TCRbeta libraries according to the manufacturer's instructions. The completed libraries were mixed into a single pool at 3 nM, then sequenced with an Illumina NovaSeq 6000 S4 flow cell. On the study's bioinformatics: Raw data preprocessing and quality control were performed with the immunoSEQ Analyzer. The analysis was restricted to productive rearrangements, with each unique CDR3 amino acid sequence defining a clonotype. Repertoire clonality was estimated as the Gini-Simpson index, computed with the R package tcR. Student's t test was used to compare Gini indices, while Pearson correlation assessed associations with tumor size change. Entries here come from immuneACCESS through TCRdb and include only in-frame sequences with V and J called. Some clones fail to appear in such tables; in the studies checked, an unresolved V gene covers under half of the shortfall, and the cause of the remainder is unknown. The V and J calls and clone size are taken from that table; D and trimming were inferred from the DNA. The sample table shows more than 30,000 clones, and around 40% are seen once. The top ten clones comprise approximately 15% of the sample.

The V and J segments used are TRBV19 and TRBJ2-1, with 7 central nucleotides matching TRBD1. The sequences come from tumor tissue, collected after nivolumab (anti-PD-1) treatment. The sequence came from a person aged 35-79 years with oral cavity squamous cell carcinoma. The DNA reads TGTGCCAGTAGCTCAGAACAGGGGCTACGGTACAATGAGCAGTTCTTC. This yields the protein CASSSEQGLRYNEQFF. When the CDR3 is completed using the reference TRBV19 and TRBJ2-1 genes on either side, the full variable domain is DGGITQSPKYLFRKEGQNVTLSCEQNLNHDAMYWYRQDPGQGLRLIYYSQIVNDFQKGDIAEGYSVSREKKESFPLTVTSAQKNPTAFYLCASSSEQGLRYNEQFFGPGTRLTVL.